This TCR beta chain was sequenced during a study of shared clonotypes between healthy human individuals. Clones were read by immunoSEQ multiplex PCR, and TCRdb kept only the in-frame ones, dropping some. Here the sample spans 1,400,000 or so clones, approximately 98.5% being singletons. Sequencing input: naive CD4+ T cells sorted from blood. Subset defined: CD45RA+ positively selected. The receptor comes from a man aged 25 to 40 in good health.

The chain's CDR3 is CASSHERTGELFF. CDR3 bases: TGTGCCAGCAGCCACGAGAGGACCGGGGAGCTGTTTTTT. The chain has TRBV7-9 and TRBJ2-2, with D unresolved. The germline CDR1 and CDR2 sequences are SEHNR and FQNEAQ (reference sequence). Deletions cut 5 bases from V and 5 bases from J, with 9 bases between. The CDR3 totals 13 residues.